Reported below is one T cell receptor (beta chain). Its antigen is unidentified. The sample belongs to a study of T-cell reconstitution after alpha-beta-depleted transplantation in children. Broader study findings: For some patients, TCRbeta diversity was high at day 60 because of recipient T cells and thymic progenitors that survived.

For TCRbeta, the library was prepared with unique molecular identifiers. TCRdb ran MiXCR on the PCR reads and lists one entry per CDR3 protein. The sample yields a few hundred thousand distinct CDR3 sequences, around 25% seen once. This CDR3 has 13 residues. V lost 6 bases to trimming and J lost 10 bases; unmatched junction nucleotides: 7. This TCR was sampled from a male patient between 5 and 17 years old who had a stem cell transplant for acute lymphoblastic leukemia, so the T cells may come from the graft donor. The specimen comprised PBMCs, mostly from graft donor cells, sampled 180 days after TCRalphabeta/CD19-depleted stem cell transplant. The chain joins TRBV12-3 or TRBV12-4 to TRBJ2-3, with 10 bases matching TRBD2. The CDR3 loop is CASREDLAGAQYF. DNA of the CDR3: TGTGCCAGCAGGGAGGATCTAGCGGGAGCGCAGTATTTT.